This T cell receptor (beta chain) was retrieved from a study of cytomegalovirus exposure and HLA in healthy donors. Study overall: Early on, a data release was issued that held 80 million to 90 million unique TCRs from HLA-typed donors. Study results and caveats: In a later analysis, at a false discovery rate of 0.05, fewer than 20,000 TCR beta sequences were associated with HLA alleles.

V was pared by 5 bases and J by 4 bases, with 17 bases between. CDR3 length: 15 amino acids. Germline V gene sequence: CDR1 MNHEY, CDR2 SMNVEV (reference sequence). PCR primers comprised 60 Vbeta and 13 Jbeta primers. Original methodology: A later analysis tallied approximately 78 million unique TCR beta chains, 10 million to 12 million of them shared. The repertoire was sequenced with immunoSEQ multiplex PCR; TCRdb's copy has only in-frame clones and lacks some. That table furnishes V, J and clone size, whereas the DNA furnished D and trimming. The table records about 140,000 clones, approximately 80% of them present only once. This clone was seen more than once but under ten times. Its target is not known.

This receptor was obtained from a woman between 35 and 50 years old in good health and CMV-seronegative. This chain uses TRBV27 with TRBJ1-2; D remains unclear. Sequencing was carried out using PBMCs. Here the CDR3 DNA reads TGTGCCAGCAGTCCTTTGGGAGCCGAGGGCTATGGCTACACCTTC. This translates into CASSPLGAEGYGYTF.